A single sample gave rise to the 18 T cell receptor beta chains below, sequenced in a study of blood T cell repertoires in COVID-19. The table came from immunoSEQ multiplex PCR; TCRdb's copy has only in-frame clones and leaves some out. The sample includes roughly 160,000 clones, 84% of them seen just once. The sample taken for sequencing was peripheral blood. These receptors all come from an elderly woman with COVID-19, enrolled during active disease.

The chain couples TRBV27 to TRBJ2-7; TRBD2 matches at 10 bases. The CDR3 length is 14 residues. Germline CDR1 is MNHEY and CDR2 is SMNVEV (reference sequence). V lost 6 bases, J lost 3 bases, and 5 bases stayed unmatched. CDR3 sequence reads: CASRLAGGVYEQYF. The CDR3 DNA reads as TGTGCCAGCAGATTAGCGGGGGGCGTCTACGAGCAGTACTTC.

About this clone: This sample includes further DNA sequences coding for the same CDR3. The chain is built from TRBV2 and TRBJ1-4, with D possibly being TRBD1 (5 bases). Trimming left V 4 bases short and J 7 bases short, with 13 bases between. CDR1 is SNHLY and CDR2 is FYNNEI in the germline V gene. The length of the CDR3 is 14 residues. As DNA, the CDR3 is TGTGCCAGCAGTGGGCGACAGCTCAGTGAAAAACTGTTTTTT. Translation: CASSGRQLSEKLFF.

This sequence joins TRBV18 and TRBJ2-7; possible D gene TRBD1, 6 bases. This CDR3 comprises 15 residues. CDR1 is KGHSH, CDR2 LQKENI, per germline. The V gene lost 0 bases and the J gene lost 3 bases, with 12 bases spanning the gap. This chain's CDR3 is CASSPPGQEGYEQYF. CDR3 coding DNA: TGTGCCAGCTCACCACCGGGACAAGAGGGCTACGAGCAGTACTTC.

The rearrangement links TRBV18 to TRBJ2-5; perhaps TRBD2 as D (6 bases). CDR3 length equals 18 residues. Trimming cost V 1 base and J 5 bases, with 23 bases left between them. Germline lookup yields CDR1 KGHSH and CDR2 LQKENI. The CDR3 reads CASSPLREAPGLVETQYF. As DNA, the CDR3 is TGTGCCAGCTCACCACTGAGGGAGGCTCCAGGGTTGGTGGAGACCCAGTACTTC.

This chain connects TRBV6-4 to TRBJ1-5; possible D gene TRBD1, 5 bases. V lost 2 bases, J lost 7 bases, and 15 bases lay in between. Per germline, CDR1 MRHNA and CDR2 SNTAGT. The CDR3 contains 15 residues. In DNA, the CDR3 is TGTGCCAGCAGTGACGTCGGGAGGGGTAACCAGCCCCAGCATTTT. This encodes CASSDVGRGNQPQHF.

The chain links TRBV6-2 or TRBV6-3 to TRBJ1-2; TRBD1 matches at 9 bases. The CDR3 length is 16 residues. V lost 3 bases, J lost 4 bases, and 9 bases stayed unmatched. CDR1 MNHEY and CDR2 SVGEGT come from the germline V gene. The CDR3 DNA is TGTGCCAGCAGTTATCCTTCCGGGACAGGGATCTATGGCTACACCTTC. Translation gives CASSYPSGTGIYGYTF.

This chain joins TRBV7-2 and TRBJ1-1; D possibly corresponds to TRBD1 (5 bases). V gave up 5 bases and J gave up 0 bases, with 16 bases separating them. Germline loops: CDR1 SGHTA, CDR2 FQGNSA. There are 16 residues in the CDR3. The DNA for the CDR3 is TGTGCCAGCAGCCAAGGATCTCGGGGGTTGAACACTGAAGCTTTCTTT. Residues: CASSQGSRGLNTEAFF. The whole variable domain, filled in from reference TRBV7-2 and TRBJ1-1, reads GAGVSQSPSNKVTEKGKDVELRCDPISGHTALYWYRQSLGQGLEFLIYFQGNSAPDKSGLPSDRFSAERTGGSVSTLTIQRTQQEDSAVYLCASSQGSRGLNTEAFFGQGTRLTVV.

V is TRBV19 and J is TRBJ2-7; a weak D match, TRBD2 (5 bases). The CDR3 covers 13 residues. Deletions cut 1 base from V and 7 bases from J, with 11 bases between. The germline CDR1 and CDR2 sequences are LNHDA and SQIVND (reference sequence). The chain's CDR3 is CASSIAGLREQYF. CDR3 DNA: TGTGCCAGTAGTATAGCGGGGTTGCGAGAGCAGTACTTC.

The chain joins TRBV4-1 to TRBJ1-2, with TRBD1 as a possible D gene (6 bases). The CDR3 totals 14 residues. The V and J ends lost 1 base and 3 bases respectively, with 9 bases between them. Looked up from germline, CDR1 is MGHRA and CDR2 is YSYEKL. The CDR3 here is CASSQAWTDYGYTF. CDR3 nucleotides: TGCGCCAGCAGCCAAGCTTGGACAGACTATGGCTACACCTTC.

The rearrangement joins TRBV3-1 (or the pseudogene TRBV3-2) to TRBJ1-1; D gene unclear. Trimming took off 3 bases at V and 2 bases at J, with 13 bases between the two ends. The CDR3 extends over 15 amino acids. Germline CDR1 LGHDT, CDR2 YNNKEL (reference sequence). The CDR3 protein is CASSQDWFLNTEAFF. The CDR3 coding sequence is TGTGCCAGCAGCCAGGACTGGTTTTTAAACACTGAAGCTTTCTTT.

The J gene is TRBJ2-5, the V gene TRBV2, with 7 bases matching TRBD1. The CDR3 covers 15 residues. The germline V gene encodes CDR1 SNHLY and CDR2 FYNNEI. V lost 7 bases and J lost 4; bases outside the gene matches: 12. The CDR3 spells CASKTPAGGRETQYF. The DNA for the CDR3 is TGTGCCAGCAAAACCCCGGCAGGGGGAAGAGAGACCCAGTACTTC.

This clone was detected once. The chain carries TRBV3-1 (or the pseudogene TRBV3-2) and TRBJ1-3; D possibly corresponds to TRBD1 (6 bases). Germline CDR1 LGHDT, CDR2 YNNKEL (reference sequence). The V end lost 4 bases, the J end lost 0 bases, and 13 bases lay between the germline ends. CDR3 length: 16 amino acids. CDR3 in amino acids: CASSRPGQSSGNTIYF. The CDR3 nucleotides are TGTGCCAGCAGCCGACCGGGACAAAGCTCTGGAAACACCATATATTTT.

The chain links TRBV18 to TRBJ2-1; TRBD1 matches 8 bases. Germline V CDR1 and CDR2: KGHSH, LQKENI. The V segment lost 8 bases and the J segment 3 bases; nucleotides outside the gene matches: 6. CDR3 length: 14 residues. Here the CDR3 DNA reads TGTGCCAGCGCAGCGACAGGGGACTACAATGAGCAGTTCTTC. This codes for CASAATGDYNEQFF.

CDR3 amino acids: CTILEVFRNEQFF. The DNA for the CDR3 is TGTACCATTCTAGAGGTCTTTCGCAATGAGCAGTTCTTC. The gene calls are TRBV6-5 and TRBJ2-1; D remains unclear. The CDR3 length is 13 residues. The V gene's germline CDR1 is MNHEY and CDR2 SVGAGI.

A single count supports this clone. DNA of the CDR3: TGCGCCAGCAGTGAGGCGGCGGGCCGAGTCGAGCAGTACTTC. Its translation is CASSEAAGRVEQYF. The rearrangement uses TRBV10-2 and TRBJ2-7; maybe TRBD2 (5 bases). V lost 2 bases and J lost 6, with 14 bases in between. Germline V gene lookup returns CDR1 WSHSY and CDR2 SAAADI. The CDR3 contains 14 residues.

V gene TRBV6-6 combines with J gene TRBJ2-3; D perhaps matches TRBD2 (5 bases). This CDR3 is built from 13 residues. In germline, CDR1 is MNHNY, CDR2 SVGAGI (reference sequence). V was clipped by 2 bases and J by 5 bases, with 8 bases between them. CDR3 bases: TGTGCCAGCAGTTACGTGGGAGAAGATACGCAGTATTTT. Its translation: CASSYVGEDTQYF.

This chain links TRBV6-6 with TRBJ2-2; 9 nucleotides line up with TRBD1. The CDR3 extends over 16 amino acids. Looked up from germline, CDR1 is MNHNY and CDR2 is SVGAGI (reference sequence). Trimming removed 0 bases from V and 5 bases from J; junction bases left unmatched: 4. In DNA, the CDR3 is TGTGCCAGCAGTTACTCGGTGGACAGGGGTACCGGGGAGCTGTTTTTT. Protein sequence: CASSYSVDRGTGELFF.

The chain recombines TRBV24-1 with TRBJ2-7, with 10 nucleotides matching TRBD2. The CDR3 is made up of 15 amino acids. The V gene end was trimmed by 4 bases and the J gene end by 5 bases; junction bases not matched to a gene: 7. Germline assignment: CDR1 KGHDR and CDR2 SFDVKD. CDR3 loop: CATSDVSGRLNEQYF. In nucleotides, the CDR3 is TGTGCCACCAGTGACGTTAGCGGGAGGCTCAACGAGCAGTACTTC.